This T cell receptor beta chain derives from a study of blood T cell repertoires in COVID-19. Background on the study: The United States, Italy and Spain provided the acute and convalescent COVID-19 samples. T cells, B-cell-depleted T cells, or PBMCs supplied cDNA or gDNA.

Germline CDR1 and CDR2: SGHAT and FQDESV (reference sequence). V was cut by 1 base and J by 0 bases, with 10 bases left in between. CDR3 length equals 16 residues. Original handling: It was from reference gene primer amplification that nucleated cell counts were estimated. Sequencing used immunoSEQ multiplex PCR; TCRdb keeps in-frame clones, though not all of them. V and J calls and clone size come straight from that table; D and trimming were deduced from the DNA. The sample includes approximately 45,000 clones, approximately 87% of them seen just once. The sample consisted of peripheral blood. The chain combines TRBV11-1 with TRBJ2-1, with D tentatively TRBD2 (5 bases). The receptor was derived from a human donor in a cohort sampled during active COVID-19. As DNA, the CDR3 is TGTGCCAGCAGCTTAGGGACTCTCAGCTCCTACAATGAGCAGTTCTTC. It encodes CASSLGTLSSYNEQFF.